These T cell receptor beta chains were read from a single sample in a study of post-analysis software for immune sequencing data. Each CDR3 protein gets one entry after TCRdb re-called the PCR reads with MiXCR. The repertoire consists of 650,000 to 850,000 distinct CDR3 sequences, with 53% occurring once and the leading ten covering approximately 4.3%. Source material: blood. The source of these receptors is a girl between 5 and 17 years old with multiple sclerosis. Both conserved end residues are part of each CDR3. The D gene is left open where the match is weak. Clone size is stated in some rows and not others, as once, few, many or a class when expanded.

J gene	D gene	clone size	V gene	CDR3 DNA	CDR3 protein
TRBJ1-2	NA	NA	TRBV14	TGTGCCAGCAGCCAATCCTATCGGGGTCGCGGCTACACCTTC	CASSQSYRGRGYTF
TRBJ1-6	TRBD1	NA	TRBV5-1	TGCGCCAGCAGCAGATTCGACAGGGTTTCGTATAATTCACCCCTCCACTTT	CASSRFDRVSYNSPLHF
TRBJ2-7	TRBD1	NA	TRBV20-1	TGCAGTGCAGAGACCGGGACAGGGCCCTACGAGCAGTACTTC	CSAETGTGPYEQYF
TRBJ2-1	TRBD2	NA	TRBV9	TGTGCCAGCAGCGGGGGACTAGCGTCTCAGTTCTTC	CASSGGLASQFF
TRBJ1-2	NA	few	TRBV6-5	TGTGCCAGCAGCAATACAGGGAACTATGGCTACACCTTC	CASSNTGNYGYTF
TRBJ2-7	NA	NA	TRBV12-5	TGTGCTAGTGGTTTGGGGCCGGGACGAGGAGAGCAGTACTTC	CASGLGPGRGEQYF
TRBJ2-1	TRBD1	few	TRBV27	TGTGCCAGCAGTCCTTGGACAGGGAGCTCCTACAATGAGCAGTTCTTC	CASSPWTGSSYNEQFF
TRBJ2-3	TRBD1	few	TRBV9	TGTGCCAGCAGCGAACAGGGGGCGTCGACAGATACGCAGTATTTT	CASSEQGASTDTQYF
TRBJ2-3	NA	many	TRBV20-1	TGCAGTGCTAGAGTGCAGGGGATGGATACGCAGTATTTT	CSARVQGMDTQYF
TRBJ1-1	NA	NA	TRBV4-1	TGCGCCAGCAGCCAAGTCCGACAGAGCTTAAACACTGAGGCTTTCTTT	CASSQVRQSLNTEAFF
TRBJ2-7	TRBD2	NA	TRBV15	TGTGCCACCAGCAGAGGAAATAGCGGGGGGCACGAGCAGTACTTC	CATSRGNSGGHEQYF
TRBJ2-1	NA	NA	TRBV5-1	TGCGCCAGCAGCTTGCGTATCGGAGGGGATGAGCAGTTCTTC	CASSLRIGGDEQFF
TRBJ2-1	TRBD2	NA	TRBV5-1	TGCGCCAGCAAGCCCGGGAGGGCGGGTAATGAGCAGTTCTTC	CASKPGRAGNEQFF
TRBJ1-2	NA	NA	TRBV27	TGTGCCAGCAGTTTATCAGCAGCCTACGAGTACTATGGCTACACCTTC	CASSLSAAYEYYGYTF
TRBJ2-4	TRBD2	NA	TRBV20-1	TGCAGTGCTAGAGACCCGGGAGGGGTAGCCAAAAACATTCAGTACTTC	CSARDPGGVAKNIQYF
TRBJ2-3	NA	few	TRBV6-5	TGTGCCAGCAGTTGGGTCCAGGACCCAGATACGCAGTATTTT	CASSWVQDPDTQYF
TRBJ2-5	TRBD2	few	TRBV29-1	TGCAGCGGGGATGGTCTAGCGGGGGCCCAAGAGACCCAGTACTTC	CSGDGLAGAQETQYF
TRBJ2-3	TRBD2	few	TRBV10-2	TGCGCCAGCAGGAGTGGCTCTGGGACTAGCGGGAGGAGAGATACGCAGTATTTT	CASRSGSGTSGRRDTQYF
TRBJ2-1	NA	NA	TRBV10-3	TGTGCCATCGGTGCGGGAATCGACAATGAGCAGTTCTTC	CAIGAGIDNEQFF
TRBJ1-1	NA	NA	TRBV6-1	TGTGCCAGCAGCCACCTCCCGTTGGGGGGGCGATTGAACACTGAAGCTTTCTTT	CASSHLPLGGRLNTEAFF
TRBJ1-1	NA	once	TRBV7-3	TGTGCCAGCAAGGACAGCATGAACACTGAAGCTTTCTTT	CASKDSMNTEAFF
TRBJ2-3	NA	NA	TRBV20-1	TGCAGTGCTAGAGATGTGGCGGTAGCAGATACGCAGTATTTT	CSARDVAVADTQYF
TRBJ2-7	NA	NA	TRBV30	TGTGCCTGGAGTGTACTTGGGAGCTACGAGCAGTACTTC	CAWSVLGSYEQYF
TRBJ2-7	NA	NA	TRBV27	TGTGCCAGCAGTTTTCTCCAGGGGGGTTCGTACGAGCAGTACTTC	CASSFLQGGSYEQYF
TRBJ2-7	TRBD2	few	TRBV29-1	TGCAGCGTTGAACCGGGACTAGCGGGGGCCGTTAGCTCCTACGAGCAGTACTTC	CSVEPGLAGAVSSYEQYF
TRBJ2-5	TRBD2	NA	TRBV6-5	TGTGCCAGCAGTAAACTAGCGGGACTCTACAATGAGCAGTACTTC	CASSKLAGLYNEQYF
TRBJ1-2	TRBD1	few	TRBV3-1	TGTGCCAGCAGCCGCCTCGGAGGGACAGATAATGGCTACACCTTC	CASSRLGGTDNGYTF
TRBJ2-3	NA	NA	TRBV18	TGTGCCAGCTCAGGGCTGACTACAGATACGCAGTATTTT	CASSGLTTDTQYF
TRBJ2-1	NA	few	TRBV20-1	TGCAGTTACCAGGGAGGAGGCGATGAGCAGTTCTTC	CSYQGGGDEQFF
TRBJ2-1	TRBD2	NA	TRBV7-2	TGTGCCAGCAGCTTATCTAGCGGGGCCCACAATGAGCAGTTCTTC	CASSLSSGAHNEQFF
TRBJ2-5	NA	few	TRBV25-1	TGTGCCAGCAGTGACCCCGCCGGGGGCTCGGAGACCCAGTACTTC	CASSDPAGGSETQYF
TRBJ2-1	TRBD2	few	TRBV20-1	TGCAGTGCCAACGGCGGGGGGCCCCCCAATGAGCAGTTCTTC	CSANGGGPPNEQFF
TRBJ1-2	TRBD1	NA	TRBV5-1	TGCGCCAGCAGCTTGGCCAGGGACAGGGATGGCTACACCTTC	CASSLARDRDGYTF
TRBJ2-5	NA	NA	TRBV20-1	TGCAGTGCTAGAGATGCCGCCCGCGCCTCTCCTCAAGAGACCCAGTACTTC	CSARDAARASPQETQYF
TRBJ2-1	NA	NA	TRBV12-3/TRBV12-4	TGTGCCAGCAGTAGCGGACCCCGGGCCTACAATGAGCAGTTCTTC	CASSSGPRAYNEQFF
TRBJ2-7	NA	NA	TRBV7-9	TGTGCCAGCAGTCACAAGGGGGACGAACTCGGCGAGCAGTACTTC	CASSHKGDELGEQYF
TRBJ2-7	TRBD1	few	TRBV29-1	TGCAGCGTTTATACACAGGGGGTTTACGAGCAGTACTTC	CSVYTQGVYEQYF
TRBJ2-5	TRBD2	NA	TRBV20-1	TGCAGTGCTGGACTAGCGGGGAGACAAGGGACCCAGTACTTC	CSAGLAGRQGTQYF
TRBJ1-5	NA	NA	TRBV20-1	TGCAGTGCTAGCGAGGGGGATCAGCCCCAGCATTTT	CSASEGDQPQHF
TRBJ1-6	NA	few	TRBV7-2	TGTGCCAGCAGCTCCGAGGACAGAACTAATTCACCCCTCCACTTT	CASSSEDRTNSPLHF
TRBJ2-7	NA	NA	TRBV6-6	TGTGCCAGCAGTTACACACCTCCTAGCTCCTACAATGAGCAGTACTTC	CASSYTPPSSYNEQYF